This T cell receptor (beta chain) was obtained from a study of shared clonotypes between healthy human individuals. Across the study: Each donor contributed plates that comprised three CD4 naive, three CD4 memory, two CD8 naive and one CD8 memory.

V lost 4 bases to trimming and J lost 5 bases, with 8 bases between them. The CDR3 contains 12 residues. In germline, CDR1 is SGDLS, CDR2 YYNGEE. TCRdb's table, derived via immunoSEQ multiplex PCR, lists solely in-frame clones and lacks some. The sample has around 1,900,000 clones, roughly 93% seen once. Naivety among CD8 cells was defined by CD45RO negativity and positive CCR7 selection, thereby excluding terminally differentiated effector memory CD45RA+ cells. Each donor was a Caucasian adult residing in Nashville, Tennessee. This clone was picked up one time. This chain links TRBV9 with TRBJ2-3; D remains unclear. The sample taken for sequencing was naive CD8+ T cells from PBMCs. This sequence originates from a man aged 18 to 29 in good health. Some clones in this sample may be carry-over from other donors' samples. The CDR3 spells CASSLSGDTQYF. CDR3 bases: TGTGCCAGCAGCTTATCCGGAGATACGCAGTATTTT.